This T cell receptor (beta chain) originates from a study of blood T cell repertoires in COVID-19. Study-level background: PBMCs, B-cell-depleted T cells, or T cells were the source of the cDNA or gDNA that made up the material.

V shed 1 base and J 5 bases; nucleotides not matched to a gene: 8. Per germline, CDR1 SGHNT and CDR2 YYREEE (reference sequence). The CDR3 runs to 15 residues. Original handling: From reference gene primer amplification, estimates of nucleated cell counts were derived. Some clones are missing from TCRdb's copy, which holds only in-frame ones; the method was immunoSEQ multiplex PCR. The DNA was the basis for D and trimming; V, J and clone size are from that table. The sample shows under 150,000 clones, 75% to 85% of them seen only once. This chain joins TRBV5-4 and TRBJ1-2; 7 bases agree with TRBD1. The sample consisted of peripheral blood. This receptor was obtained from a woman older than 75 with acute or convalescent COVID-19. CDR3 DNA: TGTGCCAGCAGCTTGAGGCGGACAGGAGAGTATGGCTACACCTTC. Translated, it gives CASSLRRTGEYGYTF.